In this sample, the clone carrying this T cell receptor beta chain turned up a few times. Its antigen is still unknown. The CDR3 totals 16 residues. TCRdb re-called the RT-PCR reads through MiXCR, storing one row per CDR3 protein. The table shows around 490,000 distinct CDR3 sequences, with under 9% occurring only once. The entry originates in a study of response to subunit inactivated influenza vaccine. The study's findings and limits: Authors suggested that a seasonal influenza vaccination recruits few new T cells each time.

The chain carries TRBV21-1 and TRBJ1-6. TRBV21-1 is tagged as a pseudogene. The clonotype comes from a man in his fifties or sixties who received an inactivated influenza vaccine. Sequenced here: PBMCs from blood, sampled 23 to 25 months after vaccination. This CDR3 reads CASSMSSRPVFPPLHF. In DNA form, the CDR3 reads TGTGCCAGCAGCATGTCAAGCAGGCCAGTTTTTCCACCCCTCCACTTT.